These 13 T cell receptor beta chains were all obtained from the same sample, sequenced in a study of shared clonotypes between healthy human individuals. Naive CD8 populations comprised CD45RO-negative cells positively selected for CCR7, excluding terminally differentiated effector memory CD45RA+ cells. Clones were read by immunoSEQ multiplex PCR, and TCRdb kept only the in-frame ones, dropping some. The sample holds under 2,000,000 clones, about 95% seen once. The sequenced sample was naive CD8+ T cells sorted from blood. The receptors shown here come from a man younger than 30 in good health.

V gene TRBV11-2 combines with J gene TRBJ2-5; 8 nucleotides align to TRBD1. The germline CDR1 and CDR2 sequences are SGHAT and FQNNGV. There are 15 residues in the CDR3. V shed 2 bases, J shed 1 base, and the junction held 3 bases outside the gene matches. The chain's CDR3 is CASSLPGQGQETQYF. Here the CDR3 DNA reads TGTGCCAGCAGCTTACCCGGACAGGGCCAAGAGACCCAGTACTTC.

This chain links TRBV7-2 with TRBJ2-7; the match to TRBD2 covers 13 bases. With 3 bases clipped from V and 1 base from J, the junction kept 6 bases outside the gene matches. The CDR3 runs to 17 residues. The germline gives CDR1 SGHTA, CDR2 FQGNSA. CDR3 in DNA: TGTGCCAGCAGCTTCCCGCCGGGACTAGCGGGATCCTACGAGCAGTACTTC. This sequence encodes CASSFPPGLAGSYEQYF. The entire variable domain, with the rest obtained from reference TRBV7-2 and TRBJ2-7, is as follows: GAGVSQSPSNKVTEKGKDVELRCDPISGHTALYWYRQSLGQGLEFLIYFQGNSAPDKSGLPSDRFSAERTGGSVSTLTIQRTQQEDSAVYLCASSFPPGLAGSYEQYFGPGTRLTVT.

The V call is TRBV20-1, the J call TRBJ1-1, with D uncertain. Trimming shortened V by 5 bases and J by 11 bases, and 9 bases separated the two germline ends. The CDR3 is made up of 9 amino acids. Germline V gives CDR1 DFQATT, CDR2 SNEGSKA (reference sequence). For the CDR3, the DNA is TGCAGTGCTCAAACGGGGGCTTTCTTT. Its translation is CSAQTGAFF.

The chain carries TRBV13 and TRBJ2-7, with 7 bases that match TRBD1. There are 15 residues in the CDR3. Trimming cost V 5 bases and J 4 bases; bases outside gene matches: 11. CDR1 and CDR2 from the germline V gene are PRHDT and FYEKMQ (reference sequence). This chain's CDR3 is CASSPPGQAPYEQYF. The CDR3, as DNA: TGTGCCAGCAGCCCCCCAGGACAGGCGCCATACGAGCAGTACTTC.

The chain joins TRBV29-1 to TRBJ2-1; 11 bases align to TRBD1. Trimming removed 7 bases from V and 7 bases from J; junction bases left unmatched: 6. The CDR3 has 13 amino acids. Germline V gene sequence: CDR1 SQVTM, CDR2 ANQGSEA. CDR3 sequence (DNA): TGCAGCGCCCCTGGACAGGGGGCTAATGAGCAGTTCTTC. It encodes CSAPGQGANEQFF.

The chain joins TRBV15 to TRBJ2-2, with a possible D match to TRBD2 (6 bases). The ends were cut back, 4 bases at V and 0 bases at J, with 12 bases in the middle. The CDR3 is made up of 16 amino acids. Germline CDR1 LNHNV, CDR2 YYDKDF (reference sequence). The CDR3 spells CATSTRDSSNTGELFF. The CDR3 DNA is TGTGCCACCAGCACCCGGGACTCCTCGAACACCGGGGAGCTGTTTTTT.

The gene calls are TRBV5-8 and TRBJ2-1; no firm D call. V shed 0 bases and J shed 4 bases, with 5 bases lying between them. The CDR3 is 13 amino acids. Germline V gene data show CDR1 as SGHTS and CDR2 as YDEGEE. CDR3 coding DNA: TGTGCCAGCAGCTTGGTAAAGTACAATGAGCAGTTCTTC. Amino acid sequence: CASSLVKYNEQFF.

The rearrangement links TRBV6-5 to TRBJ2-1; 7 nucleotides match TRBD2. V gave up 4 bases and J gave up 0 bases; unmatched junction bases: 6. The CDR3 is 16 amino acids. Germline V gives CDR1 MNHEY, CDR2 SVGAGI. The CDR3, as DNA: TGTGCCAGCAGTTTGGCTAGCGGCAGCTCCTACAATGAGCAGTTCTTC. Its protein product is CASSLASGSSYNEQFF.

CDR3 nucleotide sequence: TGTGCCAGCAGCTTAGAGGGTCGGTCGGGAAACACCATATATTTT. Translating it yields CASSLEGRSGNTIYF. The V gene is TRBV7-3, the J gene TRBJ1-3; D gene ambiguous. Germline CDR1 SGHTA, CDR2 FQGTGA. With 2 bases removed from V and 4 bases from J, the gap between germline ends came to 12 bases. The CDR3 sequence is 15 residues long.

This chain links TRBV10-2 with TRBJ2-5, with 7 bases lining up with TRBD2. With V trimmed by 7 bases and J by 0 bases, 8 bases remained unmatched. Germline V lookup: CDR1 WSHSY, CDR2 SAAADI. This CDR3 region has 15 residues. CDR3 nucleotide sequence: TGCGCCAGCATGGGAGGGCCGGAGTACCAAGAGACCCAGTACTTC. Residues: CASMGGPEYQETQYF.

The chain links TRBV5-6 to TRBJ2-5, with TRBD2 matching 11 bases. The germline CDR1 and CDR2 sequences are SGHDT and YYEEEE. V lost 1 base and J lost 2; bases outside the gene matches: 7. This CDR3 contains 17 residues. The CDR3 DNA sequence: TGTGCCAGCAGCTTGTTAGCGGGGGGGCGATATCAAGAGACCCAGTACTTC. Encoded protein: CASSLLAGGRYQETQYF. The variable domain in full, completed from reference TRBV5-6 and TRBJ2-5, reads DAGVTQSPTHLIKTRGQQVTLRCSPKSGHDTVSWYQQALGQGPQFIFQYYEEEERQRGNFPDRFSGHQFPNYSSELNVNALLLGDSALYLCASSLLAGGRYQETQYFGPGTRLLVL.

The rearrangement uses TRBV4-3 and TRBJ2-7, with 7 bases aligning to TRBD2. The V gene end was trimmed by 0 bases and the J gene end by 2 bases; junction bases not matched to a gene: 10. The germline V gene encodes CDR1 LGHNA and CDR2 YSLEER. The CDR3 has 17 amino acids. For the CDR3, the DNA is TGCGCCAGCAGCCAAGAAGCAAAAGGGAGGGTCCCCTACGAGCAGTACTTC. It yields the protein CASSQEAKGRVPYEQYF.

This clone occurred once. The chain recombines TRBV2 with TRBJ1-5; 9 bases map to TRBD1. V lost 5 bases and J lost 7; bases outside the gene matches: 15. Per germline, CDR1 SNHLY and CDR2 FYNNEI. The CDR3 extends over 17 amino acids. The chain's CDR3 is CASSNRDRVPSGQPQHF. The CDR3, as DNA: TGTGCCAGCAGTAACAGGGACAGGGTCCCTTCAGGGCAGCCCCAGCATTTT.